These 14 T cell receptor beta chains came from one sample sequenced in a study of patients and donors after allogeneic stem cell transplantation. Via MiXCR, TCRdb re-called the RT-PCR reads, giving one row per CDR3 protein. The table has some 880,000 distinct CDR3 sequences, more than 15% seen once. The sequenced sample consisted of blood, either unsorted or a sorted T cell fraction (not recorded which). The receptor set was obtained from a human donor who was either an allogeneic HSCT recipient or a stem cell or donor lymphocyte infusion donor (not recorded which). It is not recorded whose cells these are; they may come from a transplant donor.

This clonotype was observed a handful of times. The chain joins TRBV20-1 to TRBJ2-7; 9 bases fit TRBD2. The germline gives CDR1 DFQATT, CDR2 SNEGSKA (reference sequence). The CDR3 sequence is 16 residues long. J lost 1 base, V lost 3 bases, and 10 bases had no gene match. The CDR3 region is CSASGSGRYGSYEQYF. Here the CDR3 DNA reads TGCAGTGCTAGTGGTAGCGGGAGATATGGATCCTACGAGCAGTACTTC.

The genes are TRBV5-1 and TRBJ2-3, with 11 nucleotides matching TRBD2. The CDR3 consists of 16 residues. Germline trimming cut 4 bases from V and 8 bases from J; bases unmatched to any gene: 12. Germline assignment: CDR1 SGHRS and CDR2 YFSETQ. CDR3 sequence (DNA): TGCGCCAGCAGCCCGGCGGCTAGCGGGGGGCGTATTACGCAGTATTTT. As protein: CASSPAASGGRITQYF.

This clonotype has more than one count but fewer than ten. V and J are TRBV6-1 and TRBJ2-3; 8 nucleotides line up with TRBD2. Germline loops: CDR1 MNHNS, CDR2 SASEGT. V dropped 7 bases and J dropped 1; count of bases not matched to a gene: 7. The CDR3 has 15 amino acids. The CDR3 reads CASKRTSSGTDTQYF. CDR3 in DNA: TGTGCCAGCAAAAGGACTAGCAGCGGCACAGATACGCAGTATTTT.

The chain joins TRBV29-1 to TRBJ2-3; TRBD1 matches at 9 bases. CDR1 and CDR2 from the germline V gene are SQVTM and ANQGSEA. CDR3 length: 14 residues. The trim removed 3 bases at V and 6 bases at J, leaving 7 bases unmatched. As DNA, the CDR3 is TGCAGCGTTGACCAGGACAGGGGATATGATACGCAGTATTTT. Amino acids: CSVDQDRGYDTQYF.

This clonotype was recorded only once. The J gene is TRBJ2-1, the V gene TRBV6-4; 12 bases agree with TRBD2. V lost 10 bases to trimming and J lost 6 bases; unmatched junction nucleotides: 10. Germline V gives CDR1 MRHNA, CDR2 SNTAGT. The CDR3 runs to 15 residues. CDR3 DNA: TGTGCCACCTCTAGCGGGAGGGCCAAAGGCAATGAGCAGTTCTTC. Amino acids: CATSSGRAKGNEQFF.

Concerning this clonotype itself: At one end, the junction sequence differs from germline, possibly due to a read error. The chain combines TRBV12-3 or TRBV12-4 with TRBJ1-5; D not certain. The CDR3 is 14 amino acids. The CDR3 DNA reads TGTGCCAGCAGTTTCAGAGGTAGCAATCAGCCCCAGCTTTTT. Protein: CASSFRGSNQPQLF.

Points on this clonotype: The junction differs from germline at one of its ends, possibly a read error. CDR3 nucleotides: TGTGCCAGCAGCTTAGAGGCGGGCGGATACGAGCAGTACTTC. Translating it yields CASSLEAGGYEQYF. The gene calls are TRBV5-1 and TRBJ2-7; D might be TRBD2 (5 bases). The germline gives CDR1 SGHRS, CDR2 YFSETQ. CDR3 length: 14 residues.

This clonotype was observed a handful of times. The V call is TRBV20-1, the J call TRBJ2-1, with 14 positions matching TRBD2. CDR1 is DFQATT, CDR2 SNEGSKA, per germline (reference sequence). The length of the CDR3 is 20 residues. The J segment lost 2 bases and the V segment lost 1 base, leaving 13 bases of the junction unmatched. The CDR3 DNA sequence: TGCAGTGCTAGAGGAACCCCGGGACTAGCGGGAGCAGGCGCCTACAATGAGCAGTTCTTC. This sequence encodes CSARGTPGLAGAGAYNEQFF.

This rearrangement joins TRBV9 to TRBJ1-2; D ambiguous. The CDR3 has 12 amino acids. Trimming took off 4 bases at V and 6 bases at J, with 10 bases between the two ends. Germline CDR1 is SGDLS and CDR2 is YYNGEE. In nucleotides, the CDR3 is TGTGCCAGCAGCTCCAACAAAGATGGCTACACCTTC. It translates to CASSSNKDGYTF. Looking up the rest from reference TRBV9 and TRBJ1-2 gives the full variable domain: DSGVTQTPKHLITATGQRVTLRCSPRSGDLSVYWYQQSLDQGLQFLIQYYNGEERAKGNILERFSAQQFPDLHSELNLSSLELGDSALYFCASSSNKDGYTFGSGTRLTVV.

V is TRBV29-1 and J is TRBJ2-1; no definite D call. The CDR3 runs to 14 residues. Germline CDR1 and CDR2: SQVTM and ANQGSEA. Trimming pared 6 bases from V and 0 bases from J, leaving 12 bases between. The CDR3 spells CSVGSRSSYNEQFF. CDR3 coding DNA: TGCAGCGTGGGCTCCCGGAGCTCCTACAATGAGCAGTTCTTC.

As DNA, the CDR3 is TGTGCCACCAGTGTGGGGGGGCCGGGGGGCAATGAGCAGTTCTTC. Its translation is CATSVGGPGGNEQFF. The chain couples TRBV24-1 to TRBJ2-1; possibly TRBD2 for D (7 bases). The germline V and J ends were trimmed by 5 bases and 6 bases, with 16 bases remaining between them. This CDR3 comprises 15 residues. Germline V lookup: CDR1 KGHDR, CDR2 SFDVKD.

The genes are TRBV12-3 or TRBV12-4 and TRBJ2-4; TRBD2 matches at 8 bases. Unmatched junction bases numbered 15, after V lost 0 bases and J lost 8 bases. CDR3 length equals 18 residues. CDR3 DNA: TGTGCCAGCAGTTTAGCGCTGAGCGGGAGATCAAATCGGGACATTCAGTACTTC. As protein: CASSLALSGRSNRDIQYF.

The chain employs TRBV5-4 and TRBJ1-1, with D unresolved. Germline CDR1 SGHNT, CDR2 YYREEE (reference sequence). The CDR3 has 14 residues. The ends were cut back, 0 bases at V and 0 bases at J, with 6 bases in the middle. This CDR3 reads CASSLVAMNTEAFF. CDR3 sequence (DNA): TGTGCCAGCAGCTTGGTGGCTATGAACACTGAAGCTTTCTTT.

This chain connects TRBV5-5 to TRBJ2-6; D not certain. The CDR3 extends over 15 amino acids. Trimming pared 2 bases from V and 2 bases from J, leaving 8 bases between. The germline CDR1 and CDR2 sequences are SGHKS and YYEKEE (reference sequence). This chain's CDR3 is CASSFWGTGANVLTF. As DNA, the CDR3 is TGTGCCAGCAGCTTTTGGGGTACTGGGGCCAACGTCCTGACTTTC.